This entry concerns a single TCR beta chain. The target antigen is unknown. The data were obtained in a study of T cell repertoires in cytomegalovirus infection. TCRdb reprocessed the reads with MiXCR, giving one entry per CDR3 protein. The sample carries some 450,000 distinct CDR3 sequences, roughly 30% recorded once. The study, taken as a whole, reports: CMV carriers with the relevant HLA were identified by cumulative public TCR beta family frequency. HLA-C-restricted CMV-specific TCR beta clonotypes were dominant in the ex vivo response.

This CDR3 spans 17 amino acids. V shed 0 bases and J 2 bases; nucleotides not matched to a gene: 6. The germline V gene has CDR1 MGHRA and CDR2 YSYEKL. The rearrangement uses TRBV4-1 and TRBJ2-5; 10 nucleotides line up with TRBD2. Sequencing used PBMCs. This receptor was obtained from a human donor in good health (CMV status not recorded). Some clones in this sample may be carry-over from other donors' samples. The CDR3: CASSQDVLAGDQETQYF. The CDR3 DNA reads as TGCGCCAGCAGCCAAGATGTCCTAGCGGGGGATCAAGAGACCCAGTACTTC.